This TCR beta chain is drawn from a study of shared clonotypes between healthy human individuals. Whole-study results and caveats: Between a few donors, naive CD4 clonotypes were shared at a level of about 5%.

The assay ran at deep level. Researchers divided each subset's genomic DNA evenly across several immunoSEQ plates. Sequenced by immunoSEQ multiplex PCR; TCRdb stores in-frame clones only, minus some. The sample carries 550,000 to 650,000 clones, about 96% recorded once. The CDR3 is 16 amino acids. Germline assignment: CDR1 MNHNS and CDR2 SASEGT. V shed 0 bases and J shed 1 base, with 13 bases lying between them. CD45RO-negative cells were positively selected for CCR7, leaving out terminally differentiated effector memory CD45RA+ cells. On this clone: The antigen is not known.

The rearrangement uses TRBV6-1 and TRBJ2-7; D gene unclear. This clonotype originated in a young woman in good health. Sample: naive CD8+ T cells sorted from blood. CDR3 loop: CASSEAVGSHSYEQYF. In DNA, the CDR3 is TGTGCCAGCAGTGAAGCAGTCGGGTCACATTCCTACGAGCAGTACTTC.